The 3 T cell receptor beta chains below come from one sample, sequenced in a study of identical twins. TCRdb passed the 5' RACE reads through MiXCR, listing each CDR3 protein once. Here the sample spans around 510,000 distinct CDR3 sequences, 14% being singletons. This sample was also put to use in a study of yellow fever vaccine responses in identical twins.

Source material: CD4+ T cells sorted from blood. The receptors here all came from a woman under 30 in good health.

This clonotype was seen more than once but under ten times. V gene TRBV12-3 or TRBV12-4 combines with J gene TRBJ1-1; D possibly corresponds to TRBD1 (5 bases). The CDR3 sequence is 15 residues long. V lost 2 bases and J 4 bases, leaving 14 bases between the germline ends. The CDR3 loop is CASSLWGGVSTEAFF. Here the CDR3 DNA reads TGTGCCAGCAGTTTATGGGGGGGGGTTTCCACTGAAGCTTTCTTT.

This clonotype appeared many times. The rearrangement links TRBV28 to TRBJ1-2, with 8 bases matching TRBD1. This CDR3 region has 14 residues. With V trimmed by 4 bases and J by 4 bases, 5 bases remained unmatched. From germline, CDR1 is MDHEN and CDR2 SYDVKM. CDR3 DNA: TGTGCCAGCAGTTCTCCGGGACAGGTCTATGGCTACACCTTC. Translated, it gives CASSSPGQVYGYTF.

This clonotype was counted between two and nine times. The chain is built from TRBV25-1 and TRBJ2-5; D call uncertain. V lost 9 bases and J lost 5, with 19 bases in between. CDR3 length: 14 amino acids. Germline V lookup: CDR1 MGHDK, CDR2 SYGVNS. The CDR3 is CARDLEENRETQYF. In nucleotides, the CDR3 is TGTGCCAGAGACCTAGAAGAAAATAGGGAGACCCAGTACTTC.